These T cell receptor beta chains were read from a single sample in a study of T-cell memory formation after mild COVID-19. MiXCR, applied by TCRdb to the 5' RACE reads, yields one record per CDR3 protein. The sample records 300,000 to 350,000 distinct CDR3 sequences, less than 20% being singletons. Sequences were obtained from PBMCs or a T cell subset sorted from them (not recorded which). These receptors were collected from a man aged 18-30 years who had mild COVID-19 (a few samples of this study predate the infection). Cell type and time point are not known. Each CDR3 is given with its conserved first and last residue. D genes are given only for firm matches. Only some rows state a clone size, as once, few, many or a class for expanded clones.

>TRBV4-2|TRBJ2-5|TRBD2|few
TGTGCCAGCAGCCAAGGGACTAGCGGGGGGTCGGAGACCCAGTACTTC
CASSQGTSGGSETQYF
>TRBV29-1|TRBJ1-3|.|.
TGCAGCGTTGAAGGGGGTTCTGGAAACACCATATATTTT
CSVEGGSGNTIYF
>TRBV6-6|TRBJ1-6|.|.
TGTGCCAGCGGGATCCGGGACGGAATTTCACCCCTCCACTTT
CASGIRDGISPLHF
>TRBV4-3|TRBJ2-1|.|few
TGCGCCAGCAGCCAAGGTTTTGTCGGGTATGAGCAGTTCTTC
CASSQGFVGYEQFF
>TRBV20-1|TRBJ2-5|.|few
TGCAGTGCTGGGCAGTATGTCGGCGAGACCCAGTACTTC
CSAGQYVGETQYF
>TRBV9|TRBJ1-2|TRBD1|.
TGTGCCAGCAGCGTAGGCGGGACAGGGAAGGGCTACACCTTC
CASSVGGTGKGYTF
>TRBV29-1|TRBJ1-4|.|.
TGCAGCGTTGAAGATATGTCAAGGGAAGAAAAACTGTTTTTT
CSVEDMSREEKLFF
>TRBV6-2/TRBV6-3|TRBJ2-1|.|.
TGTGCCAGCAGTTACAACGAGGGAGAGCAGTTCTTC
CASSYNEGEQFF
>TRBV7-9|TRBJ2-3|TRBD1|.
TGTGCCAGCAGCGCAACCGGGACAGGGTCAGATACGCAGTATTTT
CASSATGTGSDTQYF
>TRBV7-2|TRBJ1-1|TRBD1|.
TGTGCCAGCAGTTACCAGGGGGCCACGAACACTGAAGCTTTCTTT
CASSYQGATNTEAFF
>TRBV5-6|TRBJ2-1|TRBD2|few
TGTGCCAGCAGCCCTCACGGGACTAGCGGGGGTGTTTCCTACAATGAGCAGTTCTTC
CASSPHGTSGGVSYNEQFF
>TRBV20-1|TRBJ2-1|.|few
TGCAGTGCACGGGACCTATACAATGAGCAGTTCTTC
CSARDLYNEQFF
>TRBV4-1|TRBJ2-7|.|.
TGCGCCAGCAGCCAAGATGTAGTTGGTATCCCCTACGAGCAGTACTTC
CASSQDVVGIPYEQYF
>TRBV7-3|TRBJ2-2|.|many
TGTGCCAGCAGCTTAGGGGTCGGCACCGGGGAGCTGTTTTTT
CASSLGVGTGELFF
>TRBV4-1|TRBJ2-5|.|.
TGCGCCAGCAGCCAATGGCTGCAAGAGACCCAGTACTTC
CASSQWLQETQYF
>TRBV4-1|TRBJ2-7|TRBD2|.
TGCGCCAGCAGCCACAGCGGGGGGAACTACGAGCAGTACTTC
CASSHSGGNYEQYF
>TRBV2|TRBJ2-5|.|few
TGTGCCAGCAGTGGTAGGGTCGGGGGGCCGGGAGAGACCCAGTACTTC
CASSGRVGGPGETQYF
>TRBV5-8|TRBJ1-1|.|.
TGTGCCAGCAGCTTGACCAGCTCGAACACTGAAGCTTTCTTT
CASSLTSSNTEAFF
>TRBV20-1|TRBJ2-3|TRBD2|.
TGCAGTGCACGTTCCGGGACTAGCGGGGGGAGAGATACGCAGTATTTT
CSARSGTSGGRDTQYF